This entry concerns a single T cell receptor (beta chain). Data came from immunoSEQ multiplex PCR; TCRdb stores just in-frame clones and leaves some out. The top ten clones hold 1% to 1.5% of a sample with about 1,800,000 clones, 85% to 95% of them seen once. This record belongs to a study of shared clonotypes between healthy human individuals. This CDR3 has 13 amino acids. Germline loops: CDR1 SGHDT, CDR2 YYEEEE. The ends lost 6 bases at V and 6 bases at J; junction bases unmatched: 3. Positively selected for CCR7, the CD45RO-negative cells used as naive CD8 cells excluded terminally differentiated effector memory CD45RA+ cells.

Source material: naive CD8+ T cells sorted from blood. The clonotype originates from a young man in good health. This rearrangement joins TRBV5-6 to TRBJ2-2; 9 bases align to TRBD2. The CDR3 reads CASILAGSGELFF. The CDR3 region has the DNA TGTGCCAGCATCCTAGCGGGATCCGGGGAGCTGTTTTTT.